A selection of T cell receptor beta chains follows, all from one sample in a study of cytomegalovirus exposure and HLA in healthy donors. Libraries were prepared by immunoSEQ multiplex PCR; TCRdb keeps only in-frame clonotypes and omits some of them. The sample has under 200,000 clones; around 72% are singletons. Sample: PBMCs. These TCRs come from a female donor in good health and CMV-seronegative. The CDR3 runs from the conserved cysteine through the conserved F or W. A clone size is listed for some rows: how often the clone was seen (once, few, many), or a class if it is expanded.

j_call v_call clone_size cdr3_aa
TRBJ2-7 TRBV19 - CASSIVQGATYEQYF
TRBJ1-6 TRBV5-6 - CASSRRTGGKSPLHF
TRBJ2-2 TRBV7-9 - CAILGLAGASNTGELFF
TRBJ2-4 TRBV6-4 - CASRWGGRCPKNIQYF
TRBJ2-1 TRBV18 - CASSTGDEQFF
TRBJ2-3 TRBV29-1 - CSAIGTSKGDTQYF
TRBJ1-4 TRBV15 - CATSRVRTGRSEKLFF
TRBJ2-5 TRBV7-7 - CASSLGLRETQYF
TRBJ1-2 TRBV15 - CATSRDFGGGGRGYTF
TRBJ1-2 TRBV7-6 - CASSSTWAGLENGYTF
TRBJ1-4 TRBV4-1 - CASSQGQGPGAEKLFF
TRBJ2-3 TRBV28 - CASSPPASSTDTQYF
TRBJ1-4 TRBV11-2 once CASSFRGGSTNEKLFF
- TRBV5-1 - CASSSYRDRGPYEQYF
TRBJ2-5 TRBV29-1 - CSAPAGLETGTQYF
TRBJ2-1 TRBV4-2 - CASSHLLGLSYNEQFF
TRBJ2-5 TRBV7-9 few CASSPLLVRDSEQETQYF
TRBJ1-1 TRBV7-2 - CASSPTGIDTEAFF
TRBJ2-7 TRBV4-2 - CASSQETAAGVGEQYF
TRBJ1-3 TRBV9 - CASSATFSSGNTIYF
TRBJ1-1 TRBV6-6 - CASSPHSQDFSF
TRBJ2-1 TRBV5-6 - CASSPGLTSSYNEQFF
TRBJ2-1 TRBV4-2 - CASSGTGSSIEQFF
TRBJ1-1 TRBV5-1 - CASSSRENTEAFF
TRBJ2-1 TRBV27 - CASSLSSGGAPVF
TRBJ1-2 TRBV5-1 - CASSLAGRAGVYSYGYTF
TRBJ2-7 TRBV6-5 - CASDSGRFRGEQYF
TRBJ1-6 TRBV29-1 - CSVRTGKAYNSPLHF
TRBJ1-1 TRBV29-1 - CSVESDRGTEAFF
TRBJ2-1 TRBV7-2 - CASSLTNSGNPNEQFF
TRBJ1-1 TRBV5-1 - CASSPQGGTEAFF
TRBJ1-2 TRBV10-1 - CASSESGGEQGAGYTF
TRBJ2-7 TRBV27 few CASSERQGSEQYF
TRBJ2-5 TRBV5-1 - CASSAGLGEGTQYF
TRBJ2-5 TRBV11-2 - CASSFGTGGETQYF
TRBJ1-2 TRBV4-3 - CASSQTRGYGYTF
TRBJ2-1 TRBV6-1 - CASSEAEGEINEQFF
TRBJ2-7 TRBV9 - CASSAADAGSYEQYF
TRBJ2-3 TRBV6-1 - CASSERLGGTDTQYF
TRBJ2-2 TRBV9 few CASRTGLNTGELFF
TRBJ2-7 TRBV7-2 - CASSSTPGIYEQYF
TRBJ1-5 TRBV19 - CASSSTGNQPQHF
TRBJ1-2 TRBV4-1 few CASSQEETYYGYTF
TRBJ2-3 TRBV2 - CASSKLAGGADTQYF
TRBJ1-2 TRBV18 - CASSGQGTPYGYTF
TRBJ2-7 TRBV7-2 - CASSLVGLRAGVLLEQYF
TRBJ2-7 TRBV4-1 - CASSQDSEQYF
TRBJ1-4 TRBV28 - CASSLPQKKLFF
TRBJ1-2 TRBV4-1 few CASSPGSGYTF
TRBJ2-1 TRBV19 - CASLRASGSYNEQFF
TRBJ1-4 TRBV4-1 once CASSQSGINEKLFF
TRBJ2-7 TRBV30 - CAWMGAGASYEQYF
TRBJ1-1 TRBV11-2 - CASSPRGTGGSTEAFF
TRBJ2-2 TRBV5-1 - CASSASALTGELFF
TRBJ1-5 TRBV10-3 - CAISEPWTGKKVGAQHF